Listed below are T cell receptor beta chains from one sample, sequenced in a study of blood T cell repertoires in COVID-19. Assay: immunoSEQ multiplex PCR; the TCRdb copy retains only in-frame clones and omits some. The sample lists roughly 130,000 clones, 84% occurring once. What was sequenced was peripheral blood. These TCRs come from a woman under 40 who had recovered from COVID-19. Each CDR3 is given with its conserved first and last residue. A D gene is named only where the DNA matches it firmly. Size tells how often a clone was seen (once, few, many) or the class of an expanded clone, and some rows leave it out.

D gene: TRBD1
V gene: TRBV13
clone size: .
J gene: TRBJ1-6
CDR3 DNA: TGTGCCAGCAGCGCTACGGGACAGGGCTCTTCACCCCTCCACTTT
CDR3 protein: CASSATGQGSSPLHF

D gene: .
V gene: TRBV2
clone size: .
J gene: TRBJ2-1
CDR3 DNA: TGTGCCAGCACCCGTGAGAGCTCCTACAATGAGCAGTTCTTC
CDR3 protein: CASTRESSYNEQFF

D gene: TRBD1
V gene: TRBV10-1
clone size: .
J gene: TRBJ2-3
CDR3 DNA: TGCGCCAGCAGTCCCAGAGCAGGGGGCACGGCTGGGGAAGATACGCAGTATTTT
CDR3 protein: CASSPRAGGTAGEDTQYF

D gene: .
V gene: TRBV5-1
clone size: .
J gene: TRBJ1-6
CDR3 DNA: TGCGCCAGCAGCTTACAGGGTGGCTTGGATTCACCCCTCCACTTT
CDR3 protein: CASSLQGGLDSPLHF

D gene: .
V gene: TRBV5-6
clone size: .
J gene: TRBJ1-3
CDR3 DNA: TGTGCCAGCAGCAGCTCCAGGGTATCCGGAAACACCATATATTTT
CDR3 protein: CASSSSRVSGNTIYF

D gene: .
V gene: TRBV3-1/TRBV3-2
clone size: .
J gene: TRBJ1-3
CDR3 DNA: TGTGCCAGCAGCTTGACACCCTCTGGAAACACCATATATTTT
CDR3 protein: CASSLTPSGNTIYF

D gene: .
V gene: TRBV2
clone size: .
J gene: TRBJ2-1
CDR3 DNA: TGTGCCAGCAGTGGTGACACTAATGAGCAGTTCTTC
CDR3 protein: CASSGDTNEQFF

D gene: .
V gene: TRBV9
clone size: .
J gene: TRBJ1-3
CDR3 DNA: TGTGCCAGCAGCGTCGGGGGGGCGTCGGGAAACACCATATATTTT
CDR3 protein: CASSVGGASGNTIYF

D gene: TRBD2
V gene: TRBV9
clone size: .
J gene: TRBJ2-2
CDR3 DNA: TGTGCCAGCAGCCTAACACCTCAAGGCGGGGGGGTAGGCGGGGAGCTGTTTTTT
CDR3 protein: CASSLTPQGGGVGGELFF

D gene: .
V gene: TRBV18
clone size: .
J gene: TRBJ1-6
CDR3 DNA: TGTGCCAGCTCACCCCCACAGGGTGGGGATTCACCCCTCCACTTT
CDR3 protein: CASSPPQGGDSPLHF

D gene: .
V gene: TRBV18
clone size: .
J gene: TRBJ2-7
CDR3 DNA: TGTGCCAGCTCGGACGGGAAGAGCTCCTACGAGCAGTACTTC
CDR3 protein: CASSDGKSSYEQYF

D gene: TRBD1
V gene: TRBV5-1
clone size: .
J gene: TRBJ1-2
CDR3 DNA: TGCGCCAGCAATGGAGACAGGGCAGATGGCTACACCTTC
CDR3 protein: CASNGDRADGYTF

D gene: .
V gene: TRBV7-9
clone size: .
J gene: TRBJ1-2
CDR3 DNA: TGTGCCAGCAGCTTAGGCCAGGGGACTAACTATGGCTACACCTTC
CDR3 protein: CASSLGQGTNYGYTF

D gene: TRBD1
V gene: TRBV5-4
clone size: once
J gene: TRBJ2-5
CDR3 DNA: TGTGCCAGCAGCTGGGACAGGGGGCGAGGGGGGACCCAGTACTTC
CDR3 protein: CASSWDRGRGGTQYF

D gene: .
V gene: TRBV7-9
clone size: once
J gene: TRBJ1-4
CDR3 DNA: TGTGCCAGCAGCTTCTTATCAGGGTATAATGAAAAACTGTTTTTT
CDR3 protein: CASSFLSGYNEKLFF

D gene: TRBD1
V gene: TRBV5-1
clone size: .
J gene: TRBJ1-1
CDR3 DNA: TGCGCCAGCAGCCTGACGACAGGGGAGCGAGGTTTCTTT
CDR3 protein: CASSLTTGERGFF

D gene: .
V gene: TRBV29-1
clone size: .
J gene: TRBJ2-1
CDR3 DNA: TGCAGCGTTGAGGGCTTAGATAGCTCCTACAATGAGCAGTTCTTC
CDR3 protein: CSVEGLDSSYNEQFF

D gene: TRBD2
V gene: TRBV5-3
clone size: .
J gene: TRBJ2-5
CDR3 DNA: TGTGCCAGAAGGTCTAGCGGGAGAACCAGCGAGACCCAGTACTTC
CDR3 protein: CARRSSGRTSETQYF

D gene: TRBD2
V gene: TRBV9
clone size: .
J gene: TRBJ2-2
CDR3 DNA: TGTGCCAGCAGCCCGGGGACTAGCGGGGGGACCGGGGAGCTGTTTTTT
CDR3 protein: CASSPGTSGGTGELFF

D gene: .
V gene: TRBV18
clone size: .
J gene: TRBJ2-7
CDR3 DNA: TGTGCCAGCTCAGACGGGCAGGGGATCCACGAGCAGTACTTC
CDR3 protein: CASSDGQGIHEQYF

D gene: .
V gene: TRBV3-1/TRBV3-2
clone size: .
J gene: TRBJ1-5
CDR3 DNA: TGTGCCAGCAGCCAACCTCCCAGCAATCAGCCCCAGCATTTT
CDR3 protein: CASSQPPSNQPQHF

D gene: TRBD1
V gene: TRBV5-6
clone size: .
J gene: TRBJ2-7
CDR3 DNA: TGTGCCAGCAGCCAACTTGGGACAGGGTACTACGAGCAGTACTTC
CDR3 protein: CASSQLGTGYYEQYF

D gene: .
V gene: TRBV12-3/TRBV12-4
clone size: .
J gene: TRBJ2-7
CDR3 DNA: TGTGCCAGCAGTCTACAGGGATCCTACGAGCAGTACTTC
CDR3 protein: CASSLQGSYEQYF

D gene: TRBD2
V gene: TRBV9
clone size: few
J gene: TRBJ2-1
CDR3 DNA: TGTGCCAGCAGCGTAGGTCGGCTAGCGGATTACAATGAGCAGTTCTTC
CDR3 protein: CASSVGRLADYNEQFF

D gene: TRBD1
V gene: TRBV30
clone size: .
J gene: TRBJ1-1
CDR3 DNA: TGTGCCTGGGGGACAGGCCTGAACACTGAAGCTTTCTTT
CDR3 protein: CAWGTGLNTEAFF

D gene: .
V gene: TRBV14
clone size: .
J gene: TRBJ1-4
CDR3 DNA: TGTGCCAGCAGCCTATCTGGGGGGGCTCGTGGTGAAAAACTGTTTTTT
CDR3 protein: CASSLSGGARGEKLFF

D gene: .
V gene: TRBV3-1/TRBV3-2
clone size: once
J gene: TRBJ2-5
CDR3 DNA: TGTGCCAGCAGCCAATTTATTGGCTTACTAGGGCAAGAGACCCAGTACTTC
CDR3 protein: CASSQFIGLLGQETQYF

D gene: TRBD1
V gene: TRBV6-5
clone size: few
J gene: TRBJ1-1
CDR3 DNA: TGTGCCAGCAGTCCCCAGGACAGGGGCCGCACTGAAGCTTTCTTT
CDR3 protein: CASSPQDRGRTEAFF

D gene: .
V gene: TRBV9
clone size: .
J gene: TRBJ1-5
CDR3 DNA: TGTGCCAGCAGCGTAGGGACAGAGCAGCCCCAGCATTTT
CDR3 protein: CASSVGTEQPQHF

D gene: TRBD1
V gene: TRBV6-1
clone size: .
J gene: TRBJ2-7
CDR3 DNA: TGTGCCAGCAGTGAAGCGGGGACAGGGGGCTACGAGCAGTACTTC
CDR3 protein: CASSEAGTGGYEQYF

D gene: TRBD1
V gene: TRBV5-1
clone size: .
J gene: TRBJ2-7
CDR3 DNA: TGCGCCAGCAGCCGGGACAGGGACTACGAGCAGTACTTC
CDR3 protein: CASSRDRDYEQYF

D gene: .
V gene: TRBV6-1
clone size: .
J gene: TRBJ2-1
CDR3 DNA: TGTGCCAGCAATACCGGGACAAATGAGCAGTTCTTC
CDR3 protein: CASNTGTNEQFF

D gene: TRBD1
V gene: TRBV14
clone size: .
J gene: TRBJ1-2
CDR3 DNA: TGTGCCAGCAGCCTCAATACCTTACAGGGGGCCACGGGCGGCTACACCTTC
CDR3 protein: CASSLNTLQGATGGYTF

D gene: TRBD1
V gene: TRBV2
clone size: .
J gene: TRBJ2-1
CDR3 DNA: TGTGCCAGCAGTCGACAGGGTACTTTCAATGAGCAGTTCTTC
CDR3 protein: CASSRQGTFNEQFF

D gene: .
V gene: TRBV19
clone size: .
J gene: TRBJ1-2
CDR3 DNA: TGTGCCAGTAGTACTCATACAGGGAGGGTCCCCTATGGCTACACCTTC
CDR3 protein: CASSTHTGRVPYGYTF

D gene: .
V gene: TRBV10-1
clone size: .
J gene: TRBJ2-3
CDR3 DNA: TGCGCCAGCAGTGAGCAGCAGGGACATAGCACAGATACGCAGTATTTT
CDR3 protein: CASSEQQGHSTDTQYF

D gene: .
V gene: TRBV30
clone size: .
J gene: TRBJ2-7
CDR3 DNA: TGTGCCTGGAGTTCGGCTGTAGGGGCCTTCTCCTACGAGCAGTACTTC
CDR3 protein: CAWSSAVGAFSYEQYF

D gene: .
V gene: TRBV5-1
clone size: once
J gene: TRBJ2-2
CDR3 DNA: TGCGCCAGCAGCTCAGGACAGAACACCGGGGAGCTGTTTTTT
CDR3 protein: CASSSGQNTGELFF

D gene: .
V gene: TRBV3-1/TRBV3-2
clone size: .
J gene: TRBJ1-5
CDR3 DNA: TGTGCCAGCAGCCAAGGGAACAGGGTGCACAATCAGCCCCAGCATTTT
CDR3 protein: CASSQGNRVHNQPQHF

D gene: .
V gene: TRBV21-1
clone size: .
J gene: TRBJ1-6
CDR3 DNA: TGTGCCAGCAGCAACGGGAATCGGGGAGGCGGCAAGGGTAATTCACCCCTCCACTTT
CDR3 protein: CASSNGNRGGGKGNSPLHF

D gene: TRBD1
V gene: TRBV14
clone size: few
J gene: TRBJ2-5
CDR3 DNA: TGTGCCAGCAGCCAAAACAGGGGCCAAGAGACCCAGTACTTC
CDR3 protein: CASSQNRGQETQYF

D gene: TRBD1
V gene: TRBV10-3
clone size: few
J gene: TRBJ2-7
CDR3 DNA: TGTGCCATCAGTGACCTACAGGGGGTTAGCTCCTACGAGCAGTACTTC
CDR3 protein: CAISDLQGVSSYEQYF

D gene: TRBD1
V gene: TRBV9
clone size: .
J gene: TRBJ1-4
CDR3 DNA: TGTGCCAGCAGCGGTGGACAGGGGGCGGGTGAAAAACTGTTTTTT
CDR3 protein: CASSGGQGAGEKLFF

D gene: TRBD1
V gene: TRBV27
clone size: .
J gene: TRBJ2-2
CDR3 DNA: TGTGCTACACGCCCGCAGGGGGCGAACACCGGGGAGCTGTTTTTT
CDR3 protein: CATRPQGANTGELFF

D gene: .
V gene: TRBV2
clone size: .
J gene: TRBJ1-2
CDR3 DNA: TGTGCCAGCAACCAACAGGGCTATGGCTACACCTTC
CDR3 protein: CASNQQGYGYTF

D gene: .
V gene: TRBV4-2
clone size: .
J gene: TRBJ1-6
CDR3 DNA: TGTGCCAGCAGCCAAGAGACAGGTGGGAGCTCCTATAATTCACCCCTCCACTTT
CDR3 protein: CASSQETGGSSYNSPLHF

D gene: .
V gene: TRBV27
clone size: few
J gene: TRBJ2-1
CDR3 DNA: TGTGCCAGCAGTTTAGCCAGGGGCCCCTACAATGAGCAGTTCTTC
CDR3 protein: CASSLARGPYNEQFF

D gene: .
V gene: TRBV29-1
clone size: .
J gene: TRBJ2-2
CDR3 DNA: TGCAGCGTTGGGGGCGCCGGGGAGCTGTTTTTT
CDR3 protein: CSVGGAGELFF

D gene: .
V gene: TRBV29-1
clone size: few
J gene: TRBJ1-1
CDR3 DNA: TGCAGCACCGGAGGGATCAATCTTAACACTGAAGCTTTCTTT
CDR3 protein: CSTGGINLNTEAFF

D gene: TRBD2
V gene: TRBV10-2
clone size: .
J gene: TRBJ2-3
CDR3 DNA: TGCGCCAGCAGTGAGTCGGGGACTAGCGGGGGATATACGCAGTATTTT
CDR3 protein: CASSESGTSGGYTQYF